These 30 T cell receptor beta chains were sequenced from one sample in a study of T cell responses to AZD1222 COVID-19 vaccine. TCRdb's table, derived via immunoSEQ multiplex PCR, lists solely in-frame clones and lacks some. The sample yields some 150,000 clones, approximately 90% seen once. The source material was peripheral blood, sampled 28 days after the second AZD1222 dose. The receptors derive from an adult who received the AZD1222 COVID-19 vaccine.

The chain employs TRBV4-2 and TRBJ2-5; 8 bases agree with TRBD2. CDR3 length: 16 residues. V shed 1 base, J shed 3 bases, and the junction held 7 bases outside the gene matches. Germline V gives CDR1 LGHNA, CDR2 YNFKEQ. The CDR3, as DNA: TGTGCCAGCAGCCAAGTCCGGGGTAGCGGGGAAGAGACCCAGTACTTC. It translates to CASSQVRGSGEETQYF.

The chain's CDR3 is CASSPRGISPGGGGELFF. The CDR3 region has the DNA TGTGCCAGCAGTCCCCGGGGGATTTCCCCTGGTGGCGGCGGGGAGCTGTTTTTT. V and J are TRBV6-2 or TRBV6-3 and TRBJ2-2, with D possibly matching TRBD2 (6 bases). This CDR3 region has 18 residues. V was shortened by 5 bases and J by 7 bases, with 26 bases between the two germline ends. From germline, CDR1 is MNHEY and CDR2 SVGEGT.

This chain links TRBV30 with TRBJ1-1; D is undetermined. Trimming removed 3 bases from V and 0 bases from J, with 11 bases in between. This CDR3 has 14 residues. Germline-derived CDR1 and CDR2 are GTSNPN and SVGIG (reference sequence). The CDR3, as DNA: TGTGCCTGGAGCGTAGGTTTCATGAACACTGAAGCTTTCTTT. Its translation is CAWSVGFMNTEAFF.

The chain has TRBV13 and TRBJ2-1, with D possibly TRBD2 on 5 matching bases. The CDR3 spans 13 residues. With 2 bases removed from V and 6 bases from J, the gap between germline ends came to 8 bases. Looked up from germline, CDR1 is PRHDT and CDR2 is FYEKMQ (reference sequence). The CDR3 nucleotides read TGTGCCAGCAGCTTATTTGGAGGCAATGAGCAGTTCTTC. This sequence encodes CASSLFGGNEQFF.

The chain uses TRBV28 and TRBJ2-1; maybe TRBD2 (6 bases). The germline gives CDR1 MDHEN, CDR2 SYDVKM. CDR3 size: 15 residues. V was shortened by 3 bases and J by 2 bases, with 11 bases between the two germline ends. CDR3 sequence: CASSFSGGAYNEQFF. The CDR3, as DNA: TGTGCCAGCAGTTTCTCCGGGGGAGCCTACAATGAGCAGTTCTTC.

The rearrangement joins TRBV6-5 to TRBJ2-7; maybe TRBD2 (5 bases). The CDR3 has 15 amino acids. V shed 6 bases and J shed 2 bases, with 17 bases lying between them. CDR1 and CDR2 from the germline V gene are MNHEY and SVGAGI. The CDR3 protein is CASSPGVALTYEQYF. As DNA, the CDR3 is TGTGCCAGCAGCCCCGGGGTAGCCCTAACCTACGAGCAGTACTTC.

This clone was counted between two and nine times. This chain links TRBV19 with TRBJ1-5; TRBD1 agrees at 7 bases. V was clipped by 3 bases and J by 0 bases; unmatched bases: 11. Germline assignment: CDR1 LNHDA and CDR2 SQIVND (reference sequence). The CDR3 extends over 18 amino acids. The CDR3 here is CASSISGQNYYSNQPQHF. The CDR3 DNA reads TGTGCCAGTAGTATTTCGGGACAGAACTATTATAGCAATCAGCCCCAGCATTTT. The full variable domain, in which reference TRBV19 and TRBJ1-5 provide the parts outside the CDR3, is DGGITQSPKYLFRKEGQNVTLSCEQNLNHDAMYWYRQDPGQGLRLIYYSQIVNDFQKGDIAEGYSVSREKKESFPLTVTSAQKNPTAFYLCASSISGQNYYSNQPQHFGDGTRLSIL.

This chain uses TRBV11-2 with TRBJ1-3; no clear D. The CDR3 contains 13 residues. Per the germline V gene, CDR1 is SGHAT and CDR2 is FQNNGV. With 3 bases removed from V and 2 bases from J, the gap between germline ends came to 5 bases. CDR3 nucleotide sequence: TGTGCCAGCAGCTTTTTTACTGGAAACACCATATATTTT. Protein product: CASSFFTGNTIYF.

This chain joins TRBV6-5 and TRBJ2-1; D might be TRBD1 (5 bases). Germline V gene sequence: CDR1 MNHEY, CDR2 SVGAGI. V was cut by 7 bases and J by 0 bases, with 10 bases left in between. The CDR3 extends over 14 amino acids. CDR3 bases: TGTGCCAGCACGAAGGGGAACTCCTACAATGAGCAGTTCTTC. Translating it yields CASTKGNSYNEQFF.

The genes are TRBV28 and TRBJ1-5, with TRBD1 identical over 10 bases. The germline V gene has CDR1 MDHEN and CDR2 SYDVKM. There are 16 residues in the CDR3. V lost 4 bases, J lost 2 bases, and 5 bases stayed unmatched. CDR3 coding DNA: TGTGCCAGCAGTTCCGGGACAGGGGATGGCAATCAGCCCCAGCATTTT. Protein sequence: CASSSGTGDGNQPQHF. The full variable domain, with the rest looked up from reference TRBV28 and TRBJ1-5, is DVKVTQSSRYLVKRTGEKVFLECVQDMDHENMFWYRQDPGLGLRLIYFSYDVKMKEKGDIPEGYSVSREKKERFSLILESASTNQTSMYLCASSSGTGDGNQPQHFGDGTRLSIL.

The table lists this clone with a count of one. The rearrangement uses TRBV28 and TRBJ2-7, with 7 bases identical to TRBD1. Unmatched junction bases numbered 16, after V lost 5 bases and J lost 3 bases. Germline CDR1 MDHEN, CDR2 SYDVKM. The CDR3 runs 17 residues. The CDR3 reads CASSLRRDRVRFYEQYF. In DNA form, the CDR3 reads TGTGCCAGCAGTCTAAGGCGTGACAGGGTTCGGTTCTACGAGCAGTACTTC. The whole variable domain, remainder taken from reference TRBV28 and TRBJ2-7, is DVKVTQSSRYLVKRTGEKVFLECVQDMDHENMFWYRQDPGLGLRLIYFSYDVKMKEKGDIPEGYSVSREKKERFSLILESASTNQTSMYLCASSLRRDRVRFYEQYFGPGTRLTVT.

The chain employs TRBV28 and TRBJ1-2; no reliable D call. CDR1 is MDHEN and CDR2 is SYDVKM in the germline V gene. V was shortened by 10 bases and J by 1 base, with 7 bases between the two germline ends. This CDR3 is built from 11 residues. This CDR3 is CATTLNYGYTF. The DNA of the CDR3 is TGTGCCACCACTCTTAACTATGGCTACACCTTC.

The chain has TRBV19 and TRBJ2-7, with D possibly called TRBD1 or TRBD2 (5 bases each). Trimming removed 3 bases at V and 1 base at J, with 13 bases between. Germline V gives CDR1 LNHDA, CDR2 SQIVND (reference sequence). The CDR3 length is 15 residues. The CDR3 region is CASSIAGASSYEQYF. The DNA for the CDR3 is TGTGCCAGTAGTATCGCCGGGGCTTCGTCCTACGAGCAGTACTTC.

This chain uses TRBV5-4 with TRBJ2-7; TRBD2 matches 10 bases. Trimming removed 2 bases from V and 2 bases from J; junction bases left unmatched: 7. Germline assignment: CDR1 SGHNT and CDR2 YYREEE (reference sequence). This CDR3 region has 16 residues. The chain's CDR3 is CASSLGLAGDAYEQYF. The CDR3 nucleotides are TGTGCCAGCAGCTTAGGTCTAGCGGGAGATGCCTACGAGCAGTACTTC.

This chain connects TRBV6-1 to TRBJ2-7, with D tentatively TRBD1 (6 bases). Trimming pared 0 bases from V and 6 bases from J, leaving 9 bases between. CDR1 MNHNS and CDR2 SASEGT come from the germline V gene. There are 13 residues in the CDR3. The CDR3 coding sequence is TGTGCCAGCAGTGAAGCGCAGGGGCGCGAGCAGTACTTC. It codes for CASSEAQGREQYF.

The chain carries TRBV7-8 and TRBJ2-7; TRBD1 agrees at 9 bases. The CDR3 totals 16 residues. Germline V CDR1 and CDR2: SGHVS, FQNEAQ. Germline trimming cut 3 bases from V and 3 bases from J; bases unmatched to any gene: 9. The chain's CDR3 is CASSFNLGTGYYEQYF. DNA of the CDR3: TGTGCCAGCAGCTTTAACCTCGGGACAGGGTACTACGAGCAGTACTTC.

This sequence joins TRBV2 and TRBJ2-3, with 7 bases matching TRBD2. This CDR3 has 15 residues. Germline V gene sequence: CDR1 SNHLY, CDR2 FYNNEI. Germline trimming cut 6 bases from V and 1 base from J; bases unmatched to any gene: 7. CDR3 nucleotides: TGTGCCAGCAGACTGGCTAGCGGTGGCACAGATACGCAGTATTTT. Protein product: CASRLASGGTDTQYF.

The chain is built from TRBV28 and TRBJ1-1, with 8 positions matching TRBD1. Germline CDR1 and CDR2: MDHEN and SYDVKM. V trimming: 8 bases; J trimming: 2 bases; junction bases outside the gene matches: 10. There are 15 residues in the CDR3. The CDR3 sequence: CASHNTGQGNTEAFF. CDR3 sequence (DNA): TGTGCCAGCCACAACACTGGACAGGGCAACACTGAAGCTTTCTTT.

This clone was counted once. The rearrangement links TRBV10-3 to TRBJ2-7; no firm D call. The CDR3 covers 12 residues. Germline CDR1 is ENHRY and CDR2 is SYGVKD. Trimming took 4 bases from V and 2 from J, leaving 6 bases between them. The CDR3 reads CAISAEAYEQYF. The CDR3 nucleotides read TGTGCCATCAGTGCTGAAGCCTACGAGCAGTACTTC.

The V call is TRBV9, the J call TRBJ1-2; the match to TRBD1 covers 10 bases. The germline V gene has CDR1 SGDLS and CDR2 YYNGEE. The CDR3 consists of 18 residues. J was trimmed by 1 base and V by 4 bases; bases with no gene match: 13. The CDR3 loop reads CASSSPRGDRGFNYGYTF. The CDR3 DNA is TGTGCCAGCAGCTCCCCTCGTGGGGACAGGGGATTTAACTATGGCTACACCTTC.

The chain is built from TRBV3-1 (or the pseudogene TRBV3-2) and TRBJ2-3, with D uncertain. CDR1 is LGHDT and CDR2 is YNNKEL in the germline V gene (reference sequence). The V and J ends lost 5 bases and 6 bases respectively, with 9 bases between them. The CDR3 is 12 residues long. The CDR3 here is CASSKLSDTQYF. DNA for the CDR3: TGTGCCAGCAGCAAGTTGTCCGATACGCAGTATTTT.

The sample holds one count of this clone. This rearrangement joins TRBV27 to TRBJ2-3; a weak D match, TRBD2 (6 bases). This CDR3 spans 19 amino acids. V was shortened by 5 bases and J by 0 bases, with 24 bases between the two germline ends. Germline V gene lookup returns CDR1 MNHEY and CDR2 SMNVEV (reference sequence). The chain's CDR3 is CASSPTGVRPGTSTDTQYF. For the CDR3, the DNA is TGTGCCAGCAGTCCTACGGGGGTACGTCCCGGGACTAGCACAGATACGCAGTATTTT.

This CDR3 is CAWRASTDTQYF. CDR3 DNA sequence: TGTGCCTGGAGAGCCTCGACAGATACGCAGTATTTT. The chain carries TRBV30 and TRBJ2-3, with D unresolved. Trimming left V 3 bases short and J 3 bases short, with 7 bases between. The CDR3 length is 12 residues. The germline V gene has CDR1 GTSNPN and CDR2 SVGIG (reference sequence).

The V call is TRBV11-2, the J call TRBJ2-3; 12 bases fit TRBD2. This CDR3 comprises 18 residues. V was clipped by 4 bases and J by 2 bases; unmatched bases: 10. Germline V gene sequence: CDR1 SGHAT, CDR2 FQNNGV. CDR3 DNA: TGTGCCAGCAGCTCCTTATCTGGACTAGCGGGGTACACAGATACGCAGTATTTT. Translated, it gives CASSSLSGLAGYTDTQYF.

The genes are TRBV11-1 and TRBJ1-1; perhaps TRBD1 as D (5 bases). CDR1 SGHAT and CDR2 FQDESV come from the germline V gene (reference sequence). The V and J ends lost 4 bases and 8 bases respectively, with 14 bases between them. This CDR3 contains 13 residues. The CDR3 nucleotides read TGTGCCAGCAGCTCCTGGACAATAGAAGAAGCTTTCTTT. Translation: CASSSWTIEEAFF.

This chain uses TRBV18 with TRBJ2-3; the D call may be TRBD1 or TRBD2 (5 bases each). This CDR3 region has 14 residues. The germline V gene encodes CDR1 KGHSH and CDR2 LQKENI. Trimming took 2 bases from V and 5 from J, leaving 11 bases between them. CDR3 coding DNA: TGTGCCAGCTCACCAGGGACGGCGGGAGATACGCAGTATTTT. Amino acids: CASSPGTAGDTQYF.

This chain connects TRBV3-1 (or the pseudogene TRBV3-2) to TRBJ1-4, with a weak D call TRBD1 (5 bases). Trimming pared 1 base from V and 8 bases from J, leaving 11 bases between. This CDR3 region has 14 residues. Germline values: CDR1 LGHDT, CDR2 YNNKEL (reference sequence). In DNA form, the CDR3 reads TGTGCCAGCAGCCAAGGGGGCCAGGGAGAAAAACTGTTTTTT. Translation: CASSQGGQGEKLFF.

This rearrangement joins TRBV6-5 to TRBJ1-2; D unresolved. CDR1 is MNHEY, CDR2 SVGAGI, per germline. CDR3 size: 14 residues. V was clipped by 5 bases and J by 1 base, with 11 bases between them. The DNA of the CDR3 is TGTGCCAGCAGTACTCGGACGGATAACTATGGCTACACCTTC. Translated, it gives CASSTRTDNYGYTF.

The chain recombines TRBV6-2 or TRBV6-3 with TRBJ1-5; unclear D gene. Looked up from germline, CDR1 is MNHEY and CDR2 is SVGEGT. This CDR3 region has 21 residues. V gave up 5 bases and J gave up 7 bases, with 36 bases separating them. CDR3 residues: CASSTPRGGSTRGFGKQPQHF. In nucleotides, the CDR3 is TGTGCCAGCAGTACCCCCCGAGGAGGTAGCACGCGAGGGTTCGGAAAACAGCCCCAGCATTTT.

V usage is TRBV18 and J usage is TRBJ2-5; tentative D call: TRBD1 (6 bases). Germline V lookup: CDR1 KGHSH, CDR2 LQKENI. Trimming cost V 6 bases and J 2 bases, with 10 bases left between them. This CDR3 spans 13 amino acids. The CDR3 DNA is TGTGCCAGCTCCTTAGGACAGCAAGAGACCCAGTACTTC. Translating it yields CASSLGQQETQYF.